The rows below give T cell receptor beta chains drawn from one sample of a study of CD8 T cells in ankylosing spondylitis. Each CDR3 protein gets one entry after TCRdb re-called the 5' RACE reads with MiXCR. In the table there are 800,000 to 900,000 distinct CDR3 sequences, approximately 10% of which are singletons. The specimen was blood, either unsorted or a sorted T cell fraction (not recorded which). These receptors all stem from a male donor with ankylosing spondylitis. Each CDR3 is given with its conserved first and last residue. A D gene is named only where the DNA matches it firmly. Expanded clones get a size class; other rows say once, few or many, or leave the size out.

TRBV20-1	many	TRBJ2-3	NA	TGCAGTGCTAGAAAACGAAGCACAGATACGCAGTATTTT	CSARKRSTDTQYF
TRBV3-1	NA	TRBJ1-4	TRBD1	TGTGCCAGCAGCCCGTGGGACAGGGCGAAGGAAAAACTGTTTTTT	CASSPWDRAKEKLFF
TRBV29-1	many	TRBJ2-3	NA	TGCAGCGTTGGGCAGGTCGTGACAGATACGCAGTATTTT	CSVGQVVTDTQYF
TRBV5-1	few	TRBJ1-3	NA	TGCGCCAGCGCATCGGTGACAGGATATTCTGGAAACACCATATATTTT	CASASVTGYSGNTIYF
TRBV20-1	many	TRBJ2-7	TRBD2	TGCAGTGCTAGACGGGACTACTCCTACGAGCAGTACTTC	CSARRDYSYEQYF
TRBV20-1	NA	TRBJ2-5	TRBD1	TGCAGTGCTAGTCCCGGGACAGCGGCCCAAGAGACCCAGTACTTC	CSASPGTAAQETQYF
TRBV5-6	few	TRBJ1-1	TRBD1	TGTGCCAGCAGCTTGGCCGGGACAGGCTTTGAAGCTTTCTTT	CASSLAGTGFEAFF
TRBV20-1	many	TRBJ1-2	TRBD1	TGCAGTTCTCGCTCGGGACAGATCTATGGCTACACCTTC	CSSRSGQIYGYTF
TRBV2	NA	TRBJ2-1	NA	TGTGCCAGCAGTGAAATCCCGCTAGGAGGGCAGTTCTTC	CASSEIPLGGQFF
TRBV29-1	many	TRBJ2-5	TRBD2	TGCAGCGCTGATACGACTAGCGGAGAGACCCAGTACTTC	CSADTTSGETQYF
TRBV12-3/TRBV12-4	NA	TRBJ1-2	NA	TGTGCCAGCAGTTTACGGGACCCACTATATGGCTACACCTTC	CASSLRDPLYGYTF
TRBV25-1	many	TRBJ1-4	NA	TGTGCCAGCAGTGGACCCGAAAAACTGTTTTTT	CASSGPEKLFF
TRBV4-3	NA	TRBJ1-3	NA	TGCGCCAGCAGCCAAGATTTAGACGGTGTCCGGAACACCATATATTTT	CASSQDLDGVRNTIYF
TRBV6-2/TRBV6-3	many	TRBJ1-5	TRBD1	TGTGCCAGCAGTGAGACAGGGCTTAGCAATCAGCCCCAGCATTTT	CASSETGLSNQPQHF
TRBV3-1	NA	TRBJ1-1	TRBD1	TGTGCCAGCAGCGAGGGGGCGTATTCGGAAGCTTTCTTT	CASSEGAYSEAFF
TRBV18	NA	TRBJ1-1	NA	TGTGCCAGCTCACCGACGGCGATCCACAGGGATGAAGCTTTCTTT	CASSPTAIHRDEAFF
TRBV10-3	NA	TRBJ2-1	NA	TGTGCCATCAGTGAGTTCTTGGAAGGTGAGCAGTTCTTC	CAISEFLEGEQFF
TRBV7-9	few	TRBJ1-4	NA	TGTGCCAGCAGCGGACGGCGGGAGGAAAAACTGTTTTTT	CASSGRREEKLFF
TRBV7-2	few	TRBJ2-3	TRBD1	TGTGCCAGCAGCAAACCGGGACAGGCGAGGGAAGATACGCAGTATTTT	CASSKPGQAREDTQYF
TRBV29-1	few	TRBJ2-3	NA	TGCAGCGTTGTACGGGTCTATAGCACAGATACGCAGTATTTT	CSVVRVYSTDTQYF
TRBV7-2	NA	TRBJ2-3	NA	TGTGCCAGCCGAAAAGGAGGGAGCACAGATACGCAGTATTTT	CASRKGGSTDTQYF
TRBV9	NA	TRBJ2-5	NA	TGTGCCAGCAGCCTCTCCCGAGGGTTTGAGACCCAGTACTTC	CASSLSRGFETQYF
TRBV4-1	few	TRBJ2-4	NA	TGCGCCAGCAGCCAAGGCGGTGGTAGGTCCCTAGCCAAAAACATTCAGTACTTC	CASSQGGGRSLAKNIQYF
TRBV20-1	few	TRBJ2-3	TRBD2	TGCAGTGCTAGAGGTACCGGGACTAGCGACCCCACAGATACGCAGTATTTT	CSARGTGTSDPTDTQYF
TRBV20-1	NA	TRBJ2-3	NA	TGCAGTGCTCCCCGGGGGGCCAACACAGATACGCAGTATTTT	CSAPRGANTDTQYF
TRBV12-3/TRBV12-4	once	TRBJ1-2	NA	TGTGCCAGCAGTTTGAGACTTACCCTCTATGGCTACACCTTC	CASSLRLTLYGYTF
TRBV29-1	many	TRBJ2-3	TRBD2	TGCAGCGGTACCGGGACTAGCGGGGGAACAGATACGCAGTATTTT	CSGTGTSGGTDTQYF
TRBV20-1	few	TRBJ2-5	NA	TGCAGTGCTAGAGGGTGGGCCGGGGAGACCCAGTACTTC	CSARGWAGETQYF
TRBV2	NA	TRBJ1-4	NA	TGTGCCAGCAGTCTAGAACTAGATGAAAAACTGTTTTTT	CASSLELDEKLFF
TRBV12-3/TRBV12-4	NA	TRBJ2-2	NA	TGTGCCAGCAGTTTAAAGGGTGGGTACGCCGGGGAGCTGTTTTTT	CASSLKGGYAGELFF
TRBV9	few	TRBJ2-3	NA	TGTGCCAGCAGCGTAGTCGGGACCGCAGATACGCAGTATTTT	CASSVVGTADTQYF
TRBV7-9	NA	TRBJ1-3	NA	TGTGCCAGCAGCTTAGCTGGTGCTAAGGGAAACACCATATATTTT	CASSLAGAKGNTIYF
TRBV5-1	many	TRBJ2-1	TRBD2	TGCGCCAGCAGCTGGGGTGGTAGCGGGACCTACAATGAGCAGTTCTTC	CASSWGGSGTYNEQFF
TRBV7-2	NA	TRBJ2-3	NA	TGTGCCAGCAGCCGGGACCACACAGATACGCAGTATTTT	CASSRDHTDTQYF
TRBV20-1	many	TRBJ2-7	NA	TGCAGTGCTGGAGCCACGGGATATTGGGACGAGCAGTACTTC	CSAGATGYWDEQYF
TRBV7-7	NA	TRBJ2-5	TRBD2	TGTGCTAGCAGCTCCGAGACGGGGGGGACTACCCAGTACTTC	CASSSETGGTTQYF
TRBV5-5	few	TRBJ1-4	TRBD1	TGTGCCAGCAGCAACCCGACAGGGATTAATGAAAAACTGTTTTTT	CASSNPTGINEKLFF
TRBV9	once	TRBJ2-5	TRBD1	TGTGCCAGCAGCGAGACAGGGTCCGAACAAGAGACCCAGTACTTC	CASSETGSEQETQYF
TRBV30	NA	TRBJ2-7	NA	TGTGCCTGGGGGTCGAGGGAGCAGTACTTC	CAWGSREQYF
TRBV28	NA	TRBJ2-3	NA	TGTGCCAGCAGCTCCGGGACAACGGTAACAGATACGCAGTATTTT	CASSSGTTVTDTQYF
TRBV7-6	few	TRBJ2-3	NA	TGTGCCAGCAGCTTGATGGGGGTTCCCGGCTCGGCAGATACGCAGTATTTT	CASSLMGVPGSADTQYF
TRBV20-1	few	TRBJ2-4	NA	TGCAGTGCTAGAGGGGATCCTTTGACCCACTTC	CSARGDPLTHF
TRBV5-1	few	TRBJ1-4	NA	TGCGCCAGCAGCTTGGGAGGAATGCTTAATGAAAAACTGTTTTTT	CASSLGGMLNEKLFF
TRBV7-6	many	TRBJ2-7	TRBD2	TGTGCCAGCAGCTTATCTAGCGGGGGAAGCGAGCAGTACTTC	CASSLSSGGSEQYF
TRBV20-1	NA	TRBJ2-7	TRBD2	TGCAGTGCTAGAGATCCTCTAGCGGGATACTACGAGCAGTACTTC	CSARDPLAGYYEQYF
TRBV10-1	few	TRBJ2-3	NA	TGCGCCAGCAGTGGCGGACTTCTCAACACAGATACGCAGTATTTT	CASSGGLLNTDTQYF
TRBV6-1	few	TRBJ2-5	NA	TGTGCCAGCAGGGCAGGGTCGGAGACCCAGTACTTC	CASRAGSETQYF
TRBV6-2/TRBV6-3	many	TRBJ2-7	NA	TGTGCCAGCAGTCTCGCAGGTAGCGGTTACGAGCAGTACTTC	CASSLAGSGYEQYF
TRBV7-9	few	TRBJ2-7	NA	TGTGCCAGCAGCTTAACCGAAGGCGGCGAGCAGTACTTC	CASSLTEGGEQYF
TRBV20-1	many	TRBJ1-1	TRBD1	TGCAGTGCTCGACAGGGGATTAGGGGCACTGAAGCTTTCTTT	CSARQGIRGTEAFF
TRBV5-1	NA	TRBJ2-7	TRBD1	TGCGCCAGCAGCACCCAGACGCGGACAGGGCCTTCCTACGAGCAGTACTTC	CASSTQTRTGPSYEQYF
TRBV28	few	TRBJ2-4	TRBD2	TGTGCCAGCAGTTTGGCGGGAGCGGGGGACATTCAGTACTTC	CASSLAGAGDIQYF